This section outlines one T cell receptor beta chain sequence together with its context. Its antigen is unidentified. The data were taken from a study of cytomegalovirus exposure and HLA in healthy donors. On the study more broadly: Within an early data release were around 87 million unique TCRs drawn from HLA-typed donors. Study-wide points: An analysis was carried out later, and it reportedly showed fewer N-insertions in an Asian-associated ancestry cluster than the 666-donor mean. Clonal expansion, a later analysis showed, was greater in HLA-associated TCR beta chains than in equally common others.

The CDR3 has 18 amino acids. Germline loops: CDR1 SGHRS, CDR2 YFSETQ. V dropped 0 bases and J dropped 2; count of bases not matched to a gene: 12. Both 60 Vbeta primers and 13 Jbeta primers went into the PCR. TCRdb's copy holds only in-frame clones and misses some; the assay was immunoSEQ multiplex PCR. The table has 160,000 or so clones, about four fifths seen once. J is TRBJ2-5 and V is TRBV5-1; 8 bases align to TRBD1. The sample consisted of PBMCs. The source is a man aged 50-60 years in good health and CMV-seropositive. CDR3 sequence: CASSLGQGARGAQETQYF. The CDR3 nucleotides read TGCGCCAGCAGCTTGGGGCAGGGGGCGAGGGGAGCTCAAGAGACCCAGTACTTC.